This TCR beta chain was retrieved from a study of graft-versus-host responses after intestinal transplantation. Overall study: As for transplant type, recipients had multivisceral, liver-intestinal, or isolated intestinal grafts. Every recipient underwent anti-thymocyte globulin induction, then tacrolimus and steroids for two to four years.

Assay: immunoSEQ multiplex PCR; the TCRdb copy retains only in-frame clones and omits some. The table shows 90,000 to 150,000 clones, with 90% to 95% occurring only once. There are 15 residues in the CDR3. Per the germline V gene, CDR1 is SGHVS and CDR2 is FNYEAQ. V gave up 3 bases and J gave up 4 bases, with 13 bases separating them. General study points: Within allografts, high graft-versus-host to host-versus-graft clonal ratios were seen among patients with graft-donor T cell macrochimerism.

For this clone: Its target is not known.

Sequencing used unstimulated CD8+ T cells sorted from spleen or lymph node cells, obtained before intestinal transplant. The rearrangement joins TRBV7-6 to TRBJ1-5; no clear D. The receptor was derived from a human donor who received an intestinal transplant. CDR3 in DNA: TGTGCCAGCAGCTTGGCCAGTGGGAGGAATCAGCCCCAGCATTTT. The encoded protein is CASSLASGRNQPQHF.